The 4 T cell receptor beta chains below all came from one sample that was sequenced in a study of CD8 T cells in ankylosing spondylitis. Study conclusions and caveats: Seven to nine highly homologous variants made up a TCR beta motif that seemed to typify ankylosing spondylitis blood.

TCRdb itself ran the 5' RACE reads through MiXCR, one entry per CDR3 protein. The sample has roughly 370,000 distinct CDR3 sequences; around 24% are singletons. The antigens of these receptors remain unknown. The specimen sequenced was blood, either unsorted or a sorted T cell fraction (not recorded which). These receptors were obtained from a male donor with ankylosing spondylitis.

This clonotype was counted between two and nine times. This sequence joins TRBV12-3 or TRBV12-4 and TRBJ2-1, with 10 bases matching TRBD1. The CDR3 spans 18 residues. J lost 6 bases, V lost 6 bases, and 17 bases had no gene match. Here the CDR3 DNA reads TGTGCCAGCAGCCCGGTGAGAACGGGAGGGACAGGGGCCAATGAGCAGTTCTTC. It translates to CASSPVRTGGTGANEQFF.

This clonotype turned up a few times. This sequence joins TRBV27 and TRBJ1-1, with 11 bases aligning to TRBD1. This CDR3 comprises 14 residues. J gave up 9 bases and V 6 bases, and 9 bases lay outside the gene matches. CDR1 and CDR2 (germline): MNHEY, SMNVEV (reference sequence). As DNA, the CDR3 is TGTGCCAGCAGGACGTGGGACAGGGGGGAAAAAGCTTTCTTT. Residues: CASRTWDRGEKAFF.

J is TRBJ1-4 and V is TRBV27; 8 positions match TRBD1. The V segment lost 5 bases and the J segment 0 bases; nucleotides outside the gene matches: 8. This CDR3 is 17 amino acids long. CDR1 and CDR2 (germline): MNHEY, SMNVEV (reference sequence). CDR3 loop: CASSPGQGLTTNEKLFF. In DNA, the CDR3 is TGTGCCAGCAGTCCAGGACAGGGCCTTACAACTAATGAAAAACTGTTTTTT.

The chain uses TRBV5-1 and TRBJ2-7, with D maybe TRBD1 (5 bases). Trimming shortened V by 4 bases and J by 0 bases, and 8 bases separated the two germline ends. The germline CDR1 and CDR2 sequences are SGHRS and YFSETQ. The CDR3 covers 13 residues. DNA of the CDR3: TGCGCCAGCAGCCCTGGACACTCCTACGAGCAGTACTTC. Translating gives CASSPGHSYEQYF.